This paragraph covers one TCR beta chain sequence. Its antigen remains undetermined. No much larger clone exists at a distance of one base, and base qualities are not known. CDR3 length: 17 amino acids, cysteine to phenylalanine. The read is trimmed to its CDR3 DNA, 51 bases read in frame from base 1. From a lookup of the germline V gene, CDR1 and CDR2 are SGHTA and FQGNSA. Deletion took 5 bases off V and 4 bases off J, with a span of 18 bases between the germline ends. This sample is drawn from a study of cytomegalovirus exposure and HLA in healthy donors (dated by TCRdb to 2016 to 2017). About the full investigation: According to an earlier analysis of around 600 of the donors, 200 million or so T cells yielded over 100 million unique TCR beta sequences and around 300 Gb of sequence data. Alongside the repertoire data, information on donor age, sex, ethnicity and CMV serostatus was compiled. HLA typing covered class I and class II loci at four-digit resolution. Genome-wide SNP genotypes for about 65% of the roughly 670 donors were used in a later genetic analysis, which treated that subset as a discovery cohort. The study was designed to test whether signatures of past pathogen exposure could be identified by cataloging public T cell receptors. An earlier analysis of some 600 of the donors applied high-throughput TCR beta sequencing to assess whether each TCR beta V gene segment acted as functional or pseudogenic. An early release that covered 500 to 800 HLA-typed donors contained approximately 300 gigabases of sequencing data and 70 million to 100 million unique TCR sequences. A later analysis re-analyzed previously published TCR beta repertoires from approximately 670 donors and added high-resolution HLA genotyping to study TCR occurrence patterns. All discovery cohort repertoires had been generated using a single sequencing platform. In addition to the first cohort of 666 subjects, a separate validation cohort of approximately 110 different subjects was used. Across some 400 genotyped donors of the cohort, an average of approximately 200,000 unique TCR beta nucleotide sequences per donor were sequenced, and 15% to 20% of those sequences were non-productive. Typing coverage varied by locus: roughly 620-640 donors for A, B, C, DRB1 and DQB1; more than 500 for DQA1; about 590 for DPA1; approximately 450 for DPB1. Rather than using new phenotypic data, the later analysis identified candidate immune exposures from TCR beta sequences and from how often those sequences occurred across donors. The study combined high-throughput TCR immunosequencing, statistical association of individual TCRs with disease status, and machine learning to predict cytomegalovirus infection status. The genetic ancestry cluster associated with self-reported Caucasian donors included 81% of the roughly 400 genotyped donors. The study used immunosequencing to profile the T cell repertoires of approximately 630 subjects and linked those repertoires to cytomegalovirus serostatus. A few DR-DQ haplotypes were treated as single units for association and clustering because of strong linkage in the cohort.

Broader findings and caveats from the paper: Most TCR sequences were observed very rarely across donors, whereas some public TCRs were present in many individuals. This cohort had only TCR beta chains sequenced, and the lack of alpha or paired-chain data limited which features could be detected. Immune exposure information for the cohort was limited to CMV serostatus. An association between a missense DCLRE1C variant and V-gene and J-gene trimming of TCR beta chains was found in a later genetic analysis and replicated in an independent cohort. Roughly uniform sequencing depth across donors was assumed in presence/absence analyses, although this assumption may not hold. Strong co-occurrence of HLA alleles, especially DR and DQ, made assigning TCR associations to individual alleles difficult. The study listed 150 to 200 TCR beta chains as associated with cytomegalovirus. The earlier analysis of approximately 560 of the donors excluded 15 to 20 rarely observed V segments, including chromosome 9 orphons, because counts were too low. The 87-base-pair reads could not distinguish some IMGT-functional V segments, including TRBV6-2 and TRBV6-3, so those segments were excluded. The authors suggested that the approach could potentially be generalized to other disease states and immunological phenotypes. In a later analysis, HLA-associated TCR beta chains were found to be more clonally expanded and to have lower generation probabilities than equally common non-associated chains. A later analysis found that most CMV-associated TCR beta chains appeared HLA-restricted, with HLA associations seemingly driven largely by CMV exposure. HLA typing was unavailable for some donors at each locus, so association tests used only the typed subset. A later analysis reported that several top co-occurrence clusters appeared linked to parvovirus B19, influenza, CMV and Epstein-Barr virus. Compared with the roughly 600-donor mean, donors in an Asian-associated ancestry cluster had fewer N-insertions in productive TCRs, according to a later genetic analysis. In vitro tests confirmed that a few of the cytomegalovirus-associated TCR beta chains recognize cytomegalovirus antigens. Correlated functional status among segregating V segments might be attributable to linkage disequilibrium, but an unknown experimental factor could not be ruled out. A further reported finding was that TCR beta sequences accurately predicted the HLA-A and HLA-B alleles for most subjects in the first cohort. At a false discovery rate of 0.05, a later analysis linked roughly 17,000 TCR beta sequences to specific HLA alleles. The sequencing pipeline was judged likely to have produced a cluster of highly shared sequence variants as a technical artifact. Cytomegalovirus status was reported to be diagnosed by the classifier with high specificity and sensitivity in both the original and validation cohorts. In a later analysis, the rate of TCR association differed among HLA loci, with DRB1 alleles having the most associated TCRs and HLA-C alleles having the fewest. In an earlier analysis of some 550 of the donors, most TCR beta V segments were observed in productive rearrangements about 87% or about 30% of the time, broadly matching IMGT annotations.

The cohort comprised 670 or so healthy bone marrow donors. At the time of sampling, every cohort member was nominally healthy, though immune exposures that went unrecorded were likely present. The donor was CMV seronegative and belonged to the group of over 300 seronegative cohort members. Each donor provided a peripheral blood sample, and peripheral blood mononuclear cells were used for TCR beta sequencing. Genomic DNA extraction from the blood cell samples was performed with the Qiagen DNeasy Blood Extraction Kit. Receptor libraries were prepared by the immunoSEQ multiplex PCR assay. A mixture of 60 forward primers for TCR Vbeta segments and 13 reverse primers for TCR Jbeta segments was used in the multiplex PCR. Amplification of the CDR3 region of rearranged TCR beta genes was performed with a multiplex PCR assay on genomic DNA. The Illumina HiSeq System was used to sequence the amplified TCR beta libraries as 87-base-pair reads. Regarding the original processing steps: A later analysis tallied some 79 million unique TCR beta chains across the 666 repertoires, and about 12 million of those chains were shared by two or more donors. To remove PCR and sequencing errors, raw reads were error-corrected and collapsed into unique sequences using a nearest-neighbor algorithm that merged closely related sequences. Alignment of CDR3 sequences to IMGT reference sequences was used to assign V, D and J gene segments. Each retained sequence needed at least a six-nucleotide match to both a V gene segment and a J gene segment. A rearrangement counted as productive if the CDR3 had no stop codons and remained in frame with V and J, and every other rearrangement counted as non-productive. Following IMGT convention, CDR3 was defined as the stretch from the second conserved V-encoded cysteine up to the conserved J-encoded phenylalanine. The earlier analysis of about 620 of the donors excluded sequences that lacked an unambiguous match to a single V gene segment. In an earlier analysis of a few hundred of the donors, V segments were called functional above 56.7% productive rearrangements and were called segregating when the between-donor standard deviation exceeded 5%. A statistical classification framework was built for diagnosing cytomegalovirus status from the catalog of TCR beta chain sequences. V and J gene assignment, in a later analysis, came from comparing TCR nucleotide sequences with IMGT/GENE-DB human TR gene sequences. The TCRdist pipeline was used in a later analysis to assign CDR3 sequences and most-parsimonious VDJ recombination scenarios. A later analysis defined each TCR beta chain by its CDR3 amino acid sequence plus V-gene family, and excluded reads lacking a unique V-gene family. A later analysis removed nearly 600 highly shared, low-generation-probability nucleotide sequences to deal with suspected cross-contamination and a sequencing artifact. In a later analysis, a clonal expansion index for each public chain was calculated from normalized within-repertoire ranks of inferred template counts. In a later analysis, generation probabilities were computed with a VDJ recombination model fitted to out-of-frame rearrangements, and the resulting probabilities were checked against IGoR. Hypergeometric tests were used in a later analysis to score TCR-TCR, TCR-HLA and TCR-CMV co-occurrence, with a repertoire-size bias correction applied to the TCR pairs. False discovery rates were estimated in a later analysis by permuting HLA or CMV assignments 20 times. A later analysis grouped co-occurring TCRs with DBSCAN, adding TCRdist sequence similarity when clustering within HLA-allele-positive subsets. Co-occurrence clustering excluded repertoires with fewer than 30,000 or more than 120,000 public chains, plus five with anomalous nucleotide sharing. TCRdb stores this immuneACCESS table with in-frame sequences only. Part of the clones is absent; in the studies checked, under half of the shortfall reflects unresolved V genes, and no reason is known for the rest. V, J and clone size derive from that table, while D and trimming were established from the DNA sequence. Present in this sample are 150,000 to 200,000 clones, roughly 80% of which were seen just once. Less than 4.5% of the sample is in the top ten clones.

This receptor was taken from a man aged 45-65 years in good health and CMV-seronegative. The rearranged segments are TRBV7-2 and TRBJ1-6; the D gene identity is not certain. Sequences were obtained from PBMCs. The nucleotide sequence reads TGTGCCAGCAGCCATGGAGGCGGGAGGAAATATAATTCACCCCTCCACTTT. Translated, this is CASSHGGGRKYNSPLHF.